This entry lists 20 T cell receptor beta chains sequenced from one sample in a study of blood T cell repertoires in COVID-19. The method was immunoSEQ multiplex PCR; TCRdb's version includes in-frame clones alone and lacks a portion of them. The sample records some 110,000 clones, about 89% being singletons. Sequenced sample: peripheral blood. All receptors come from a human donor in a cohort sampled during active COVID-19.

V and J are TRBV2 and TRBJ1-1; weak D call: TRBD1 (5 bases). The germline V and J ends were trimmed by 6 bases and 3 bases, with 17 bases remaining between them. CDR1 and CDR2 from the germline V gene are SNHLY and FYNNEI. This CDR3 has 15 amino acids. CDR3 loop: CASSRTAQGYTEAFF. CDR3 bases: TGTGCCAGCAGCCGGACCGCTCAGGGATACACTGAAGCTTTCTTT.

The CDR3 loop is CASSARGGQETQYF. The CDR3, as DNA: TGTGCCAGCAGCGCTAGAGGGGGTCAAGAGACCCAGTACTTC. The chain couples TRBV9 to TRBJ2-5; a weak D match, TRBD1 (6 bases). The V end lost 3 bases, the J end lost 2 bases, and 11 bases lay between the germline ends. The CDR3 sequence is 14 residues long. Per the germline V gene, CDR1 is SGDLS and CDR2 is YYNGEE.

The rearrangement joins TRBV5-1 to TRBJ2-5, with 7 bases aligning to TRBD1. Germline CDR1 is SGHRS and CDR2 is YFSETQ. The CDR3 loop spans 15 amino acids. The V gene end was trimmed by 3 bases and the J gene end by 5 bases; junction bases not matched to a gene: 10. CDR3 in amino acids: CASSSGRGQGETQYF. In DNA form, the CDR3 reads TGCGCCAGCAGCTCCGGAAGGGGGCAGGGGGAGACCCAGTACTTC.

This chain links TRBV28 with TRBJ2-5; TRBD1 is a possible D gene (6 bases). Germline V gives CDR1 MDHEN, CDR2 SYDVKM. This CDR3 has 16 amino acids. The V gene lost 6 bases and the J gene lost 5 bases, with 22 bases spanning the gap. In DNA, the CDR3 is TGTGCCAGCAGCACCCCCTGGACAGCTGGGGTGGAGACCCAGTACTTC. This sequence encodes CASSTPWTAGVETQYF.

The chain recombines TRBV5-5 with TRBJ1-4; TRBD1 agrees at 10 bases. The CDR3 contains 15 residues. Germline V lookup: CDR1 SGHKS, CDR2 YYEKEE (reference sequence). V lost 4 bases, J lost 8 bases, and 8 bases stayed unmatched. In nucleotides, the CDR3 is TGTGCCAGCAGCCCCGGGACAGGGGTGGGGGAAAAACTGTTTTTT. Translated: CASSPGTGVGEKLFF.

V usage is TRBV6-5 and J usage is TRBJ2-2; perhaps TRBD2 as D (6 bases). Germline V gene data show CDR1 as MNHEY and CDR2 as SVGAGI. V dropped 2 bases and J dropped 0 bases, with 10 bases sitting between them. CDR3 length: 16 residues. CDR3 in DNA: TGTGCCAGCAGTTACCTCGGGGGTACGAACACCGGGGAGCTGTTTTTT. This sequence encodes CASSYLGGTNTGELFF.

This clone was counted only a few times. The gene calls are TRBV4-2 and TRBJ2-1; 7 bases align to TRBD2. CDR3 length: 17 amino acids. V shed 0 bases, J shed 7 bases, and the junction held 12 bases outside the gene matches. The V gene's germline CDR1 is LGHNA and CDR2 YNFKEQ. This CDR3 reads CASSQDQGGRAGNEQFF. For the CDR3, the DNA is TGTGCCAGCAGCCAAGATCAAGGCGGGAGAGCGGGAAATGAGCAGTTCTTC.

J is TRBJ2-3 and V is TRBV19; weak D call: TRBD2 (6 bases). V lost 4 bases, J lost 3 bases, and 14 bases lay in between. CDR3 length: 15 amino acids. The germline V gene encodes CDR1 LNHDA and CDR2 SQIVND (reference sequence). The CDR3, as DNA: TGTGCCAGTAGTACCCTAGCGATAGGAACAGATACGCAGTATTTT. Its protein is CASSTLAIGTDTQYF.

The chain joins TRBV3-1 (or the pseudogene TRBV3-2) to TRBJ2-5, with 8 bases matching TRBD2. The CDR3 runs to 16 residues. Germline values: CDR1 LGHDT, CDR2 YNNKEL (reference sequence). The junction had 11 bases not matched to a gene; V was cut back by 4 bases and J by 4 bases. The CDR3 region has the DNA TGTGCCAGCAGCCCTGGTCGAGCGGGAGTCGCAGAGACCCAGTACTTC. It is translated as CASSPGRAGVAETQYF.

The chain combines TRBV2 with TRBJ2-3, with 9 positions matching TRBD1. Germline V lookup: CDR1 SNHLY, CDR2 FYNNEI. The CDR3 is made up of 15 amino acids. V gave up 5 bases and J gave up 10 bases; unmatched junction bases: 13. CDR3 region: CASSTGGLGMGPQYF. The CDR3 region has the DNA TGTGCCAGCAGTACAGGGGGCCTCGGGATGGGTCCGCAGTATTTT.

Only a few counts were recorded for this clone. The chain uses TRBV7-9 and TRBJ1-6; a possible D gene is TRBD1 (6 bases). The CDR3 is 14 amino acids. Trimming shortened V by 3 bases and J by 5 bases, and 8 bases separated the two germline ends. Germline values: CDR1 SEHNR, CDR2 FQNEAQ (reference sequence). CDR3 coding DNA: TGTGCCAGCAGCTTGGGACACCATAATTCACCCCTCCACTTT. Its translation is CASSLGHHNSPLHF. The full variable domain, rest sourced from reference TRBV7-9 and TRBJ1-6, is DTGVSQNPRHKITKRGQNVTFRCDPISEHNRLYWYRQTLGQGPEFLTYFQNEAQLEKSRLLSDRFSAERPKGSFSTLEIQRTEQGDSAMYLCASSLGHHNSPLHFGNGTRLTVT.

The chain joins TRBV7-9 to TRBJ2-6; possible D gene TRBD1, 8 bases. This CDR3 spans 16 amino acids. The germline gives CDR1 SEHNR, CDR2 FQNEAQ (reference sequence). With 8 bases removed from V and 0 bases from J, the gap between germline ends came to 14 bases. CDR3: CASPQGGPSGANVLTF. The CDR3 coding sequence is TGTGCCAGCCCACAGGGGGGGCCCTCTGGGGCCAACGTCCTGACTTTC.

The genes are TRBV28 and TRBJ2-7, with 11 bases that match TRBD2. Germline lookup yields CDR1 MDHEN and CDR2 SYDVKM. The CDR3 covers 15 residues. After removal of 5 bases from V and 3 bases from J, the junction contained 6 bases not matched to a gene. The CDR3 DNA reads TGTGCCAGCAGTCGCGGGACTAGCGGTAACTACGAGCAGTACTTC. Its protein product is CASSRGTSGNYEQYF.

The chain carries TRBV30 and TRBJ2-7; 9 bases match TRBD1. The V segment lost 1 base and the J segment 2 bases; nucleotides outside the gene matches: 3. The CDR3 spans 14 residues. The V gene's germline CDR1 is GTSNPN and CDR2 SVGIG (reference sequence). CDR3 nucleotide sequence: TGTGCCTGGAGTGCCGGGACAGGGACCTACGAGCAGTACTTC. It specifies CAWSAGTGTYEQYF.

The chain couples TRBV4-1 to TRBJ2-2, with TRBD2 identical over 13 bases. J gave up 6 bases and V 1 base, and 2 bases lay outside the gene matches. The CDR3 totals 16 residues. CDR1 and CDR2 from the germline V gene are MGHRA and YSYEKL. CDR3 amino acids: CASSQGTSGRPGELFF. CDR3 DNA sequence: TGCGCCAGCAGCCAAGGGACTAGCGGGAGACCCGGGGAGCTGTTTTTT.

The chain couples TRBV19 to TRBJ1-4; D uncertain. Germline V gene data show CDR1 as LNHDA and CDR2 as SQIVND (reference sequence). V gave up 2 bases and J gave up 4 bases, with 8 bases separating them. CDR3 length equals 14 residues. The CDR3 DNA reads TGTGCCAGTAGTATACGAGGGTTTAATGAAAAACTGTTTTTT. This gives the protein CASSIRGFNEKLFF.

The gene calls are TRBV28 and TRBJ1-6; 7 nucleotides align to TRBD1. The CDR3 has 18 residues. Unmatched junction bases numbered 9, after V lost 4 bases and J lost 0 bases. The V gene's germline CDR1 is MDHEN and CDR2 SYDVKM. CDR3 in DNA: TGTGCCAGCAGTTCAGAAGGAAGGGACAGCTCCTATAATTCACCCCTCCACTTT. It codes for CASSSEGRDSSYNSPLHF.

The rearrangement links TRBV2 to TRBJ2-3; a weak D match, TRBD2 (6 bases). CDR3 length equals 13 residues. Germline V gives CDR1 SNHLY, CDR2 FYNNEI. V was shortened by 3 bases and J by 3 bases, with 7 bases between the two germline ends. CDR3 in DNA: TGTGCCAGCAGTGAGGAGGGAACAGATACGCAGTATTTT. Residues: CASSEEGTDTQYF.

The chain carries TRBV19 and TRBJ2-3; D is unclear. V was cut by 0 bases and J by 5 bases, with 3 bases left in between. CDR1 is LNHDA and CDR2 is SQIVND in the germline V gene (reference sequence). The CDR3 contains 12 residues. The CDR3 DNA sequence: TGTGCCAGTAGTATAGATCGAGATACGCAGTATTTT. This gives the protein CASSIDRDTQYF.

The J gene is TRBJ2-2, the V gene TRBV28; weak D call: TRBD2 (7 bases). The CDR3 is made up of 14 amino acids. V was cut by 6 bases and J by 5 bases, with 13 bases left in between. Per the germline V gene, CDR1 is MDHEN and CDR2 is SYDVKM. CDR3: CASSRGAETGELFF. CDR3 nucleotide sequence: TGTGCCAGCAGCCGGGGGGCAGAGACCGGGGAGCTGTTTTTT.